This TCR beta chain was sequenced for a study of CD8 T cells in Susac syndrome. It was with random hexamers that 0.5 to 1 ug RNA was reverse transcribed. TCRdb independently ran MiXCR on the immunoSEQ multiplex PCR reads; one entry per CDR3 protein. The data show around 280,000 distinct CDR3 sequences, about 88% seen once. V lost 0 bases, J lost 14 bases, and 9 bases lay in between. The CDR3 spans 12 residues. In germline, CDR1 is SGHKS, CDR2 YYEKEE (reference sequence). V usage is TRBV5-5 and J usage is TRBJ1-6, with D unresolved. This clonotype originated in a human donor with multiple sclerosis. Source material: CD8+ T cells from PBMCs. The DNA of the CDR3 is TGTGCCAGCAGCTTGGCAAGTAAGACCCTCCACTTT. It translates to CASSLASKTLHF.